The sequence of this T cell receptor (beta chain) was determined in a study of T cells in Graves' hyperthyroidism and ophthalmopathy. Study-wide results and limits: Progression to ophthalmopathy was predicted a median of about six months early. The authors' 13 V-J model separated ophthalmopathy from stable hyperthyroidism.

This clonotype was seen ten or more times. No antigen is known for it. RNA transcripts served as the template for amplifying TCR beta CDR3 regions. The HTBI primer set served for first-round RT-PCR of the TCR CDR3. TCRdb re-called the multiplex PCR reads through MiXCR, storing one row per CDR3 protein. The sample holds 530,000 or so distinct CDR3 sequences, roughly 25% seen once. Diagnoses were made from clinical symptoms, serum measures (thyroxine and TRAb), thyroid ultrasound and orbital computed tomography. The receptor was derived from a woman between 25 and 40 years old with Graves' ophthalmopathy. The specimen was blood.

The CDR3 DNA reads TGTGCCAGCAGTCCCGGACAGGCGAATAATTCACCCCTCCACTTT. This codes for CASSPGQANNSPLHF. The chain joins TRBV6-1 to TRBJ1-6; 7 nucleotides line up with TRBD1. After removal of 5 bases from V and 5 bases from J, the junction contained 6 bases not matched to a gene. This CDR3 region has 15 residues. Germline values: CDR1 MNHNS, CDR2 SASEGT.